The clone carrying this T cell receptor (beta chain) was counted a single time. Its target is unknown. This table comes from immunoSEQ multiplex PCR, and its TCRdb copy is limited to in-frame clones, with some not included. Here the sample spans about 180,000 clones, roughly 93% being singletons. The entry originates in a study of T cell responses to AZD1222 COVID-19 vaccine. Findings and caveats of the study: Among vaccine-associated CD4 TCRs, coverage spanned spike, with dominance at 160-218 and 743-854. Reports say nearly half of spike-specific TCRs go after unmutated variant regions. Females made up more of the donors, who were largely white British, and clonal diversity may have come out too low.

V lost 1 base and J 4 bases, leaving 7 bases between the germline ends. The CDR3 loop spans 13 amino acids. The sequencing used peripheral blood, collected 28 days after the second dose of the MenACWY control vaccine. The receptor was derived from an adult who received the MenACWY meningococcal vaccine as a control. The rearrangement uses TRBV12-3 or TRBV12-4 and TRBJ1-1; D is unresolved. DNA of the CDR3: TGTGCCAGCAGTTTAGTCACGGCCACTGAAGCTTTCTTT. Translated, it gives CASSLVTATEAFF.